Below, 20 T cell receptor beta chains from the same sample are listed, as sequenced in a study of cytomegalovirus exposure and HLA in healthy donors. PCR was performed using 60 Vbeta and 13 Jbeta primers. Some clones are missing from TCRdb's copy, which holds only in-frame ones; the method was immunoSEQ multiplex PCR. The table records about 110,000 clones, about four fifths of them present only once. The specimen was PBMCs. Receptor source: a woman between 55 and 75 years old in good health and CMV-seropositive.

This chain connects TRBV2 to TRBJ2-5; 7 bases match TRBD2. The tail of the sequence fits TRBJ2-7 better, so the J call may be wrong. The germline V gene has CDR1 SNHLY and CDR2 FYNNEI. This CDR3 is 13 amino acids long. The CDR3 DNA follows: TGTGCCAGCAGTTCTAGCGGATCCTACGAGCAGTACTTC. It encodes CASSSSGSYEQYF.

This chain links TRBV19 with TRBJ2-3; a possible D gene is TRBD2 (5 bases). Germline V CDR1 and CDR2: LNHDA, SQIVND (reference sequence). V was trimmed by 7 bases and J by 2 bases, leaving 10 bases between them. The CDR3 is made up of 13 amino acids. The CDR3 loop reads CASKSGVTDTQYF. For the CDR3, the DNA is TGTGCCAGTAAAAGCGGCGTCACAGATACGCAGTATTTT. Using reference TRBV19 and TRBJ2-3 for the parts outside the CDR3, the full variable domain is DGGITQSPKYLFRKEGQNVTLSCEQNLNHDAMYWYRQDPGQGLRLIYYSQIVNDFQKGDIAEGYSVSREKKESFPLTVTSAQKNPTAFYLCASKSGVTDTQYFGPGTRLTVL.

This sequence joins TRBV10-3 and TRBJ2-3, with 15 bases lining up with TRBD2. Trimming at V came to 4 bases and at J to 2 bases, leaving 7 bases not matched to a gene. Germline V lookup: CDR1 ENHRY, CDR2 SYGVKD. The length of the CDR3 is 18 residues. The CDR3 region has the DNA TGTGCCATCAGTGCCGGACTAGCGGGAGGGCCTGTCACAGATACGCAGTATTTT. Translated, it gives CAISAGLAGGPVTDTQYF.

This chain uses TRBV18 with TRBJ2-5; D is unclear. The CDR3 length is 13 residues. Trimming took 5 bases from V and 0 from J, leaving 7 bases between them. Germline V gene sequence: CDR1 KGHSH, CDR2 LQKENI. CDR3 nucleotide sequence: TGTGCCAGCTCATCCACATACCAAGAGACCCAGTACTTC. This sequence encodes CASSSTYQETQYF.

The V gene is TRBV6-5, the J gene TRBJ2-1; tentatively, D is TRBD2 (5 bases). V was shortened by 6 bases and J by 0 bases, with 12 bases between the two germline ends. CDR3 size: 15 residues. Germline CDR1 reads MNHEY; CDR2 reads SVGAGI. CDR3 sequence reads: CASSISGSSYNEQFF. DNA for the CDR3: TGTGCCAGCAGCATCAGCGGAAGCTCCTACAATGAGCAGTTCTTC.

The chain carries TRBV7-9 and TRBJ1-2; no firm D call. Germline V CDR1 and CDR2: SEHNR, FQNEAQ (reference sequence). This CDR3 comprises 12 residues. V lost 5 bases to trimming and J lost 4 bases, with 8 bases between them. The CDR3: CASSPTGYGYTF. CDR3 bases: TGTGCCAGCAGCCCGACGGGCTATGGCTACACCTTC.

The chain carries TRBV11-2 and TRBJ2-3, with D possibly TRBD2 on 5 matching bases. Per germline, CDR1 SGHAT and CDR2 FQNNGV. Trimming stripped 2 bases from V and 0 bases from J, with 12 bases between. This CDR3 spans 16 amino acids. This chain's CDR3 is CASSLRRADSTDTQYF. The CDR3 nucleotides are TGTGCCAGCAGCTTAAGGCGGGCGGATAGCACAGATACGCAGTATTTT.

The J gene is TRBJ2-2, the V gene TRBV5-1, with 14 bases identical to TRBD2. This CDR3 has 20 residues. V was clipped by 0 bases and J by 3 bases; unmatched bases: 10. CDR1 and CDR2 from the germline V gene are SGHRS and YFSETQ. CDR3 amino acids: CASSLVVPGTSGSDTGELFF. The CDR3, as DNA: TGCGCCAGCAGCTTGGTAGTCCCCGGGACTAGCGGGAGCGACACCGGGGAGCTGTTTTTT.

This clone appeared a few times. The CDR3 DNA is TGTGCCAGCGACGATCAAACTACCGTTCTGCACTTT. Translated, it gives CASDDQTTVLHF. The chain recombines TRBV2 with TRBJ1-6, with D unresolved. From germline, CDR1 is SNHLY and CDR2 FYNNEI. The V gene lost 8 bases and the J gene lost 19 bases, with 21 bases spanning the gap. The length of the CDR3 is 12 residues.

The gene calls are TRBV9 and TRBJ1-1, with 7 nucleotides matching TRBD1. The CDR3 is 17 residues long. Germline assignment: CDR1 SGDLS and CDR2 YYNGEE. J was trimmed by 5 bases and V by 0 bases; bases with no gene match: 13. The CDR3 sequence: CASSVVGRQGGGTEAFF. CDR3 nucleotides: TGTGCCAGCAGCGTAGTTGGGCGACAGGGTGGGGGGACTGAAGCTTTCTTT.

As for this clone: The sample holds other DNA sequences that translate to the same CDR3. The chain recombines TRBV27 with TRBJ2-7; 9 nucleotides line up with TRBD2. This CDR3 region has 16 residues. Germline-derived CDR1 and CDR2 are MNHEY and SMNVEV (reference sequence). V gave up 0 bases and J gave up 4 bases; unmatched junction bases: 7. The CDR3 region is CASSLSSGRMLYEQYF. The CDR3 nucleotides are TGTGCCAGCAGTTTATCGAGCGGGAGGATGTTGTACGAGCAGTACTTC.

The chain combines TRBV6-5 with TRBJ1-1, with TRBD1 as a possible D gene (6 bases). This CDR3 spans 16 amino acids. The germline V and J ends were trimmed by 4 bases and 7 bases, with 22 bases remaining between them. Germline CDR1 and CDR2: MNHEY and SVGAGI. The CDR3 loop is CASSWSRTAMKDEAFF. DNA for the CDR3: TGTGCCAGCAGTTGGAGCCGGACAGCCATGAAAGATGAAGCTTTCTTT.

The chain is built from TRBV7-3 and TRBJ1-2; D call uncertain. The V end lost 4 bases, the J end lost 7 bases, and 13 bases lay between the germline ends. This CDR3 has 13 amino acids. Germline assignment: CDR1 SGHTA and CDR2 FQGTGA. CDR3: CASSSQVSSGYTF. The CDR3 DNA follows: TGTGCCAGCAGCTCTCAGGTCTCAAGTGGCTACACCTTC. Full variable domain (outside the CDR3, taken from reference TRBV7-3 and TRBJ1-2): GAGVSQTPSNKVTEKGKYVELRCDPISGHTALYWYRQSLGQGPEFLIYFQGTGAADDSGLPNDRFFAVRPEGSVSTLKIQRTERGDSAVYLCASSSQVSSGYTFGSGTRLTVV.

The V gene is TRBV13, the J gene TRBJ2-1; the D gene is possibly TRBD2 (6 bases). The CDR3 covers 17 residues. Germline V gene data show CDR1 as PRHDT and CDR2 as FYEKMQ (reference sequence). The V and J ends lost 5 bases and 0 bases respectively, with 17 bases between them. The CDR3 nucleotides read TGTGCCAGCAGCACCCGCGGGGCCTCCAGCTCCTACAATGAGCAGTTCTTC. It is translated as CASSTRGASSSYNEQFF.

The genes are TRBV7-6 and TRBJ2-7; D is unclear. The germline CDR1 and CDR2 sequences are SGHVS and FNYEAQ. The CDR3 has 15 residues. V lost 3 bases and J lost 1, with 13 bases in between. The DNA for the CDR3 is TGTGCCAGCAGCTTCGAACCTATAGATTCCTACGAGCAGTACTTC. Protein sequence: CASSFEPIDSYEQYF. Filled out from reference TRBV7-6 and TRBJ2-7, the complete variable domain reads GAGVSQSPRYKVTKRGQDVALRCDPISGHVSLYWYRQALGQGPEFLTYFNYEAQQDKSGLPNDRFSAERPEGSISTLTIQRTEQRDSAMYRCASSFEPIDSYEQYFGPGTRLTVT.

This clone has only a few counts. The J gene is TRBJ2-5, the V gene TRBV5-6, with 9 bases identical to TRBD2. Unmatched junction bases numbered 19, after V lost 8 bases and J lost 5 bases. This CDR3 contains 17 residues. CDR1 is SGHDT and CDR2 is YYEEEE in the germline V gene. The CDR3 is CASRDYLSSGSQETQYF. CDR3 bases: TGTGCCAGTAGAGATTATCTGAGTAGCGGGAGTCAGGAGACCCAGTACTTC.

This sequence joins TRBV7-9 and TRBJ1-5; D is possibly TRBD1 (5 bases). Trimming took off 3 bases at V and 7 bases at J, with 16 bases between the two ends. Per germline, CDR1 SEHNR and CDR2 FQNEAQ (reference sequence). The CDR3 contains 15 residues. The CDR3 DNA is TGTGCCAGCAGCTTTGCCGGGGGACGTGGACAGCCCCAGCATTTT. Translating gives CASSFAGGRGQPQHF. Full variable domain (outside the CDR3, taken from reference TRBV7-9 and TRBJ1-5): DTGVSQNPRHKITKRGQNVTFRCDPISEHNRLYWYRQTLGQGPEFLTYFQNEAQLEKSRLLSDRFSAERPKGSFSTLEIQRTEQGDSAMYLCASSFAGGRGQPQHFGDGTRLSIL.

This sequence joins TRBV13 and TRBJ2-2; tentatively, D is TRBD1 (6 bases). Germline CDR1 is PRHDT and CDR2 is FYEKMQ (reference sequence). The CDR3 has 15 residues. Trimming shortened V by 0 bases and J by 7 bases, and 12 bases separated the two germline ends. In nucleotides, the CDR3 is TGTGCCAGCAGCTTAGGAACAGGGACCGGCGGGGAGCTGTTTTTT. It yields the protein CASSLGTGTGGELFF.

The chain employs TRBV5-1 and TRBJ1-1, with D unresolved. In germline, CDR1 is SGHRS, CDR2 YFSETQ. V shed 5 bases and J shed 7 bases, with 15 bases lying between them. This CDR3 is built from 13 residues. CDR3 in DNA: TGCGCCAGCAGTCTTGTGAGTACCGATGAAGCTTTCTTT. Translated: CASSLVSTDEAFF.

The CDR3 reads CASIREAGYGYTF. DNA for the CDR3: TGTGCCAGCATCAGGGAGGCTGGCTATGGCTACACCTTC. The V and J genes are TRBV5-5 and TRBJ1-2, with D perhaps TRBD1 (5 bases). V lost 6 bases, J lost 4 bases, and 13 bases lay in between. This CDR3 is 13 amino acids long. Germline loops: CDR1 SGHKS, CDR2 YYEKEE (reference sequence).